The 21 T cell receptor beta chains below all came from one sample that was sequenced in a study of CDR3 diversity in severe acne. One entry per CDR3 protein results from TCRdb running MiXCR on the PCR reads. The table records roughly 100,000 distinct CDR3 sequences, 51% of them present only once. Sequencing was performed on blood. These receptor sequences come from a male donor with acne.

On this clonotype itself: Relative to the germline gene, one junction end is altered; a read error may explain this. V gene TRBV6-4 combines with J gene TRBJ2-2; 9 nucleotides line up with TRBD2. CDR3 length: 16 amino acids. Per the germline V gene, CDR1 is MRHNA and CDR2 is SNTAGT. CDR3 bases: TGTGCCAGCGGTGACTCGGCGGGGGGGCCCACCGGGGAGCTGTTTTTT. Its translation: CASGDSAGGPTGELFF.

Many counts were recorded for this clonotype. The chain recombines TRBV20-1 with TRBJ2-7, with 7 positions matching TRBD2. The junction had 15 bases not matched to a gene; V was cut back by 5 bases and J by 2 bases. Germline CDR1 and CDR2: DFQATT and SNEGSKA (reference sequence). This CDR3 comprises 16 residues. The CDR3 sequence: CSARVQKAGTTYEQYF. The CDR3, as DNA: TGCAGTGCTCGGGTTCAAAAAGCGGGGACGACCTACGAGCAGTACTTC.

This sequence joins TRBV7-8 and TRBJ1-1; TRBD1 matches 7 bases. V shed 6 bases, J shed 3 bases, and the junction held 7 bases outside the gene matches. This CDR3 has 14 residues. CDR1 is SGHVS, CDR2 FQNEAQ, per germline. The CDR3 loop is CASRQRGLDTEAFF. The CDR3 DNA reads TGTGCCAGCAGACAAAGGGGGCTCGACACTGAAGCTTTCTTT. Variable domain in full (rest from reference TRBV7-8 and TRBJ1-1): GAGVSQSPRYKVAKRGQDVALRCDPISGHVSLFWYQQALGQGPEFLTYFQNEAQLDKSGLPSDRFFAERPEGSVSTLKIQRTQQEDSAVYLCASRQRGLDTEAFFGQGTRLTVV.

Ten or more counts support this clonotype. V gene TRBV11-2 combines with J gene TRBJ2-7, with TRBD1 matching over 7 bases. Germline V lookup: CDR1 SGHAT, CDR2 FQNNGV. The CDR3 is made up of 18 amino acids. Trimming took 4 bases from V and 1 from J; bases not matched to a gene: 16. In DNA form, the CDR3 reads TGTGCCAGCAGCTCCAAACCGGGACAGAGGGCAAGGTCCTACGAGCAGTACTTC. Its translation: CASSSKPGQRARSYEQYF.

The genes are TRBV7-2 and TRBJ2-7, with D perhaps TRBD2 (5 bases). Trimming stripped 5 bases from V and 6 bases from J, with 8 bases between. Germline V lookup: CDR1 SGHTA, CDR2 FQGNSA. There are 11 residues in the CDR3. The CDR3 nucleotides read TGTGCCAGCAGCAGCGGCAGCGAGCAGTACTTC. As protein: CASSSGSEQYF.

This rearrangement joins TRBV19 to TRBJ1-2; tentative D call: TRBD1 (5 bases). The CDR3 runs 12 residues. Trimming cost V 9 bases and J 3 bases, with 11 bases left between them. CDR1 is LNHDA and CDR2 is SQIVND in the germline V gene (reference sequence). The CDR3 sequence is CASFQGDYGYTF. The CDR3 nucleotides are TGTGCCAGCTTCCAGGGTGACTATGGCTACACCTTC.

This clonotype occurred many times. For the CDR3, the DNA is TGTGCCAGTAGGACTAGCGGGATTCATGAGCAGTTCTTC. Translation: CASRTSGIHEQFF. The genes are TRBV19 and TRBJ2-1; TRBD2 agrees at 11 bases. Germline CDR1 is LNHDA and CDR2 is SQIVND (reference sequence). This CDR3 has 13 residues. The V and J ends lost 6 bases and 8 bases, in that order; junction bases with no gene match: 3.

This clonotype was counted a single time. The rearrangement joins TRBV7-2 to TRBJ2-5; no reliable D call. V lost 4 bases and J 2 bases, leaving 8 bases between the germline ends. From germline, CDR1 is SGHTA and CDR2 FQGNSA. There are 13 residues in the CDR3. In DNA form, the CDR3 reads TGTGCCAGCAGCTGGACCATACAAGAGACCCAGTACTTC. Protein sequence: CASSWTIQETQYF.

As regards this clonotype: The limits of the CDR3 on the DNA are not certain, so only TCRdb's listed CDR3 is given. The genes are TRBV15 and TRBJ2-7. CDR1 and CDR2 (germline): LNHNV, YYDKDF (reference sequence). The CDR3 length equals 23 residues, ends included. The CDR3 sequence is CATSRALKPYGYTFGSGKNEQYF.

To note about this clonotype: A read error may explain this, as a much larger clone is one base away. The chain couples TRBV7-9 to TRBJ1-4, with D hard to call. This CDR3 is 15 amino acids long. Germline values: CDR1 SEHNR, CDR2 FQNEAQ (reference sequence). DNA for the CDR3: TGTGCCTGCAGCCGCGGGGAGGTTCGGGATGAAAAACTGTTTTTT. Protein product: CACSRGEVRDEKLFF.

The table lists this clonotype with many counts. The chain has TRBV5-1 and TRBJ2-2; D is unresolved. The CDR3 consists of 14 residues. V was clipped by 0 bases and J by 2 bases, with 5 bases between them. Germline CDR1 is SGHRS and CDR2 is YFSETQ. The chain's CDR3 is CASSLGYNTGELFF. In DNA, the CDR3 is TGCGCCAGCAGCTTGGGCTACAACACCGGGGAGCTGTTTTTT.

CDR3 sequence (DNA): TGTGCCACCAGCAGCATATTAGCGGGAGGCTCCTACGAGCAGTACTTC. It specifies CATSSILAGGSYEQYF. The rearrangement links TRBV15 to TRBJ2-7; 10 nucleotides line up with TRBD2. This CDR3 comprises 16 residues. Germline V lookup: CDR1 LNHNV, CDR2 YYDKDF (reference sequence). V dropped 3 bases and J dropped 0; count of bases not matched to a gene: 5.

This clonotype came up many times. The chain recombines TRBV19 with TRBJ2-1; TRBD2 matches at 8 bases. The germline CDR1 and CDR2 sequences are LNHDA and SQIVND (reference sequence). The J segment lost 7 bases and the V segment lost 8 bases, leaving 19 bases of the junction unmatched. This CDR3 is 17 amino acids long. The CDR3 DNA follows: TGTGCCAGTCGACCTAACAACGGAGCGCCGGGGGGGAATGAGCAGTTCTTC. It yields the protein CASRPNNGAPGGNEQFF.

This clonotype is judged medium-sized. The CDR3, as DNA: TGTGCCAGCAGCCCCTTCTCCTACGAGCAGTACTTC. Amino acid sequence: CASSPFSYEQYF. The V gene is TRBV6-1, the J gene TRBJ2-7; unclear D gene. Trimming stripped 6 bases from V and 0 bases from J, with 6 bases between. Germline loops: CDR1 MNHNS, CDR2 SASEGT. The CDR3 has 12 residues.

The CDR3 region is CASSPGTRSYNEQFF. Here the CDR3 DNA reads TGCGCCAGCAGTCCCGGGACTAGGTCCTACAATGAGCAGTTCTTC. This chain links TRBV10-1 with TRBJ2-1, with 8 bases fitting TRBD2. V was clipped by 5 bases and J by 1 base; unmatched bases: 4. The CDR3 covers 15 residues. Germline CDR1 WNHNN, CDR2 SYGVQD (reference sequence).

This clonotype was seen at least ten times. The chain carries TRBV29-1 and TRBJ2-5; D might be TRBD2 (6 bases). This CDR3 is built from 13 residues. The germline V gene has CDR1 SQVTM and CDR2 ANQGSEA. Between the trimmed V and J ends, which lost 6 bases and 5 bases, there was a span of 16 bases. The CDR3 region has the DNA TGCAGCGTGGTCGGGAGCCGGGGGGAGACCCAGTACTTC. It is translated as CSVVGSRGETQYF.

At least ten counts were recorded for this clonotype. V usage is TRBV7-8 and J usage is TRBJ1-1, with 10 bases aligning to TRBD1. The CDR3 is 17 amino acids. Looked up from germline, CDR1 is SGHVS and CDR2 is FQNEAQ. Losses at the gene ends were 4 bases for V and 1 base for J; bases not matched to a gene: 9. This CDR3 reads CASSSKPTGGANTEAFF. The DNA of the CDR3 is TGTGCCAGCAGCTCCAAACCGACAGGGGGCGCGAACACTGAAGCTTTCTTT.

CDR3 in DNA: TGTGCCAGTTTTCATGGGGGCTCATTGAATGGCTACACCTTC. Amino acid sequence: CASFHGGSLNGYTF. The J gene is TRBJ1-2, the V gene TRBV19, with D perhaps TRBD1 (6 bases). Germline V CDR1 and CDR2: LNHDA, SQIVND (reference sequence). Trimming took off 8 bases at V and 6 bases at J, with 19 bases between the two ends. The CDR3 totals 14 residues.

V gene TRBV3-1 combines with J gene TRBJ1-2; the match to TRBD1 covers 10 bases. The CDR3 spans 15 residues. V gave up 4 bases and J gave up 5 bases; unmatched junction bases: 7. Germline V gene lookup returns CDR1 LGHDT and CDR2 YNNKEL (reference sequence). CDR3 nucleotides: TGTGCCAGCAGCCTTCTAACGGGACAGGGGTATGGCTACACCTTC. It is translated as CASSLLTGQGYGYTF.

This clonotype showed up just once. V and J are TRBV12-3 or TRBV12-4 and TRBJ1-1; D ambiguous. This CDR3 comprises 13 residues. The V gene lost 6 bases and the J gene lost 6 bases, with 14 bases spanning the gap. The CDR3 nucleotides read TGTGCCAGCAGCCTCGGGCCCCGGTCTGAAGCTTTCTTT. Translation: CASSLGPRSEAFF.

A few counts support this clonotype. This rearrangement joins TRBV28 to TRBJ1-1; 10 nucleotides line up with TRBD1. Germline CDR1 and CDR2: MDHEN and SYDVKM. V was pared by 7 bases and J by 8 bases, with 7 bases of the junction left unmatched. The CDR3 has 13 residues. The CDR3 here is CASKLGTGVEAFF. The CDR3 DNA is TGTGCCAGCAAGCTAGGGACAGGGGTAGAAGCTTTCTTT.